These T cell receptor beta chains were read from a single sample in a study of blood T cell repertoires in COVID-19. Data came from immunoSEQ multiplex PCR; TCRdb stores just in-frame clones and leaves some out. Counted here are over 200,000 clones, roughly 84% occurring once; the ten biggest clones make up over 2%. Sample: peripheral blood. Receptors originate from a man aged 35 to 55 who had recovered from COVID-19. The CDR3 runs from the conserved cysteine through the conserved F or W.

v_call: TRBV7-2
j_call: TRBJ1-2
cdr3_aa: CASSGQTGGRGNYGYTF

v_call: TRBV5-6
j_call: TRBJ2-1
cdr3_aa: CASSPTFYNEQFF

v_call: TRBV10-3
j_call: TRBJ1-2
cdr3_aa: CAISAGDRGWPGYTF

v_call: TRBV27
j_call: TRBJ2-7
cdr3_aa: CASSLRASGNGEQYF

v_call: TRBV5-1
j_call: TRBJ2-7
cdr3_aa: CASSSGAGMEQYF

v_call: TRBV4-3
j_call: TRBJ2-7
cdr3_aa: CASSQEVGSSYEQYF

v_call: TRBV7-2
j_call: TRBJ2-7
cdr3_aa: CASSSQGVGDEQYF

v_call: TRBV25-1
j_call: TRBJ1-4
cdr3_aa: CASSDVTGLGLELFF

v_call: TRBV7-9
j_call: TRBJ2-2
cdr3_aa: CASSFVLGQLYVNTGELFF

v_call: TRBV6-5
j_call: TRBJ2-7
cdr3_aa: CASNIDKDSRQYF

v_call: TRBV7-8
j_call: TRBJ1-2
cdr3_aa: CASSLSTEYGYTF

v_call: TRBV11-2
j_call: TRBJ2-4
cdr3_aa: CASSQPTLAKNIQYF

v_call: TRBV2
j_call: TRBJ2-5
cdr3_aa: CASGVDREETQYF

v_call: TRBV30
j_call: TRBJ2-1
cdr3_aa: CAWRDSWDEQFF

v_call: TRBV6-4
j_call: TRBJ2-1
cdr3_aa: CASSDSSGTGNNEQFF